The entry below gives a single T cell receptor (beta chain) sequence along with its context. The antigen is unknown. Amplification by 5'RACE using constant-segment primers produced TCR alpha and TCR beta cDNA libraries that carried sample barcodes and UMIs. TCRdb re-called the 5' RACE reads with MiXCR, one entry per CDR3 protein. The repertoire holds approximately 490,000 distinct CDR3 sequences, with roughly 20% as singletons. These data belong to a study of T-cell memory formation after mild COVID-19. Findings and limits, study-wide: Contracting CD8+ clones were enriched in EMRA, CD4+ mainly in CM and EM. Pre-infection memory carried some responding clones, suggesting that cross-reactive memory joined. Whether day 37 second-wave clones are SARS-CoV-2-specific was not confirmed.

Germline lookup yields CDR1 SGHTA and CDR2 FQGNSA. The ends were cut back, 1 base at V and 1 base at J, with 8 bases in the middle. This CDR3 has 15 amino acids. The source material was PBMCs or a T cell subset sorted from them (not recorded which). The chain recombines TRBV7-2 with TRBJ2-1; D unresolved. This sequence originates from an adult woman who had mild COVID-19 (a few samples of this study predate the infection). Cell type and time point are not known. The CDR3, as DNA: TGTGCCAGCAGCTTAGTAGGTATTTCCTACAATGAGCAGTTCTTC. Its translation is CASSLVGISYNEQFF.